One and the same sample provided the 30 T cell receptor beta chains below, sequenced in a study of T cells after yellow fever vaccination. In TCRdb, the 5' RACE reads were re-called with MiXCR into one record per CDR3 protein. The table lists hundreds of thousands of distinct CDR3 sequences, under 15% of them singletons. Sequencing used CD4+ T cells sorted from PBMCs, obtained 15 days after the yellow fever booster vaccination. The receptors here all came from a man between 18 and 29 years old who received the YFV17D yellow fever vaccine.

The V gene is TRBV14, the J gene TRBJ1-2; TRBD1 agrees at 7 bases. Germline V CDR1 and CDR2: SGHDN, FVKESK. Unmatched junction bases numbered 3, after V lost 4 bases and J lost 4 bases. The CDR3 consists of 13 residues. DNA of the CDR3: TGTGCCAGCAGCCGACAGGGCCCCTATGGCTACACCTTC. Encoded protein: CASSRQGPYGYTF.

The sample holds a few counts of this clonotype. This rearrangement joins TRBV12-3 or TRBV12-4 to TRBJ2-3; D gene ambiguous. The CDR3 is made up of 14 amino acids. V lost 3 bases to trimming and J lost 0 bases, with 7 bases between them. The CDR3 nucleotides are TGTGCCAGCAGTTTTTTCCCCAGCACAGATACGCAGTATTTT. Amino acids: CASSFFPSTDTQYF.

The rearrangement joins TRBV7-9 to TRBJ1-2; D not certain. Germline lookup yields CDR1 SEHNR and CDR2 FQNEAQ (reference sequence). Between the trimmed V and J ends, which lost 7 bases and 8 bases, there was a span of 14 bases. This CDR3 has 12 amino acids. CDR3 sequence reads: CASNTRQVGYTF. CDR3 bases: TGTGCCAGCAATACCCGCCAGGTCGGCTACACCTTC. Variable domain in full (rest from reference TRBV7-9 and TRBJ1-2): DTGVSQNPRHKITKRGQNVTFRCDPISEHNRLYWYRQTLGQGPEFLTYFQNEAQLEKSRLLSDRFSAERPKGSFSTLEIQRTEQGDSAMYLCASNTRQVGYTFGSGTRLTVV.

The chain employs TRBV29-1 and TRBJ1-1; D unclear. V was pared by 5 bases and J by 0 bases, with 4 bases between. Per germline, CDR1 SQVTM and CDR2 ANQGSEA. The CDR3 has 11 residues. The DNA of the CDR3 is TGCAGCGTTAGGCTGAACACTGAAGCTTTCTTT. Translating gives CSVRLNTEAFF.

V gene TRBV4-3 combines with J gene TRBJ1-6; 11 bases map to TRBD1. CDR1 LGHNA and CDR2 YSLEER come from the germline V gene. The V segment lost 0 bases and the J segment 10 bases; nucleotides outside the gene matches: 2. The CDR3 spans 15 residues. The CDR3 protein is CASSQEWDRGSPLHF. DNA for the CDR3: TGCGCCAGCAGCCAAGAGTGGGACAGGGGGTCACCCCTCCACTTT.

The CDR3: CASNGQSLNDGGYTF. In DNA, the CDR3 is TGTGCCAGCAACGGACAGTCCCTCAACGACGGTGGCTACACCTTC. The V call is TRBV6-2 or TRBV6-3, the J call TRBJ1-2; maybe TRBD1 (6 bases). The germline gives CDR1 MNHEY, CDR2 SVGEGT. The CDR3 has 15 amino acids. V lost 7 bases to trimming and J lost 7 bases, with 22 bases between them.

This clonotype was detected a few times. The rearrangement links TRBV7-2 to TRBJ2-5; D is undetermined. Germline V CDR1 and CDR2: SGHTA, FQGNSA. CDR3 length: 13 amino acids. Trimming cost V 4 bases and J 4 bases, with 10 bases left between them. CDR3 nucleotides: TGTGCCAGCAGCTCCTCTCGGAGAGAGACCCAGTACTTC. Translation gives CASSSSRRETQYF.

This chain joins TRBV29-1 and TRBJ2-7; D tentatively reads TRBD1 or TRBD2 (6 bases each). The CDR3 extends over 12 amino acids. Germline values: CDR1 SQVTM, CDR2 ANQGSEA. V was shortened by 4 bases and J by 5 bases, with 12 bases between the two germline ends. DNA for the CDR3: TGCAGCGTTGTCAGGGGAGGCCACGAGCAGTACTTC. This encodes CSVVRGGHEQYF.

The sample holds many counts of this clonotype. The V gene is TRBV3-1, the J gene TRBJ2-1; 10 nucleotides line up with TRBD1. With V trimmed by 1 base and J by 6 bases, 0 bases remained unmatched. This CDR3 has 14 amino acids. Germline CDR1 reads LGHDT; CDR2 reads YNNKEL (reference sequence). This CDR3 reads CASSQGTGGNEQFF. In DNA, the CDR3 is TGTGCCAGCAGCCAAGGGACAGGGGGCAATGAGCAGTTCTTC.

The V gene is TRBV5-1, the J gene TRBJ1-2; D gene uncertain. The CDR3 has 13 amino acids. CDR1 SGHRS and CDR2 YFSETQ come from the germline V gene. V was shortened by 3 bases and J by 8 bases, with 14 bases between the two germline ends. CDR3 in DNA: TGCGCCAGCAGCTCCTCGGACCAAAGGGGCTACACCTTC. Residues: CASSSSDQRGYTF.

In this sample, this clonotype turned up many times. The chain links TRBV6-2 or TRBV6-3 to TRBJ1-1; D perhaps matches TRBD1 (5 bases). The CDR3 length is 19 residues. V lost 6 bases and J lost 7, with 33 bases in between. Germline V gene data show CDR1 as MNHEY and CDR2 as SVGEGT. This CDR3 is CASRRRPALRVGRDGEAFF. In nucleotides, the CDR3 is TGTGCCAGCAGACGGAGGCCAGCACTCAGGGTAGGACGGGACGGTGAAGCTTTCTTT.

This chain links TRBV11-2 with TRBJ2-5, with TRBD2 matching over 9 bases. Germline CDR1 reads SGHAT; CDR2 reads FQNNGV. CDR3 length: 16 amino acids. With 1 base clipped from V and 5 bases from J, the junction kept 8 bases outside the gene matches. The CDR3: CASSLVRLAGRETQYF. The CDR3, as DNA: TGTGCCAGCAGCTTAGTTCGGCTAGCGGGGCGGGAGACCCAGTACTTC. The entire variable domain, with the rest obtained from reference TRBV11-2 and TRBJ2-5, is as follows: EAGVAQSPRYKIIEKRQSVAFWCNPISGHATLYWYQQILGQGPKLLIQFQNNGVVDDSQLPKDRFSAERLKGVDSTLKIQPAKLEDSAVYLCASSLVRLAGRETQYFGPGTRLLVL.

V and J are TRBV12-3 or TRBV12-4 and TRBJ2-7; D is possibly TRBD1 (6 bases). V lost 0 bases and J lost 12, with 15 bases in between. CDR3 length: 13 residues. CDR3 amino acids: CASSLARRGPSYF. The CDR3 region has the DNA TGTGCCAGCAGTTTAGCGCGCAGGGGACCATCGTACTTC.

V and J are TRBV18 and TRBJ2-7, with no clear D. The CDR3 loop spans 13 amino acids. The ends were cut back, 2 bases at V and 5 bases at J, with 10 bases in the middle. Germline values: CDR1 KGHSH, CDR2 LQKENI. CDR3 nucleotide sequence: TGTGCCAGCTCACCAGGAAGCGACCACGAGCAGTACTTC. This translates into CASSPGSDHEQYF.

This clonotype was counted many times. V is TRBV29-1 and J is TRBJ2-3; D possibly uses TRBD1 or TRBD2 (5 bases each). Trimming stripped 6 bases from V and 2 bases from J, with 18 bases between. Germline CDR1 is SQVTM and CDR2 is ANQGSEA. The CDR3 length is 15 residues. DNA for the CDR3: TGCAGCGTCGCCCCGCCCGGGGCCTCCACAGATACGCAGTATTTT. Its translation: CSVAPPGASTDTQYF.

This chain links TRBV15 with TRBJ2-5, with 8 bases matching TRBD1. J lost 1 base, V lost 5 bases, and 0 bases had no gene match. This CDR3 contains 13 residues. Germline V gene sequence: CDR1 LNHNV, CDR2 YYDKDF (reference sequence). Written as DNA, the CDR3 is TGTGCCACCAGCGGACAGGGCCAAGAGACCCAGTACTTC. Its protein is CATSGQGQETQYF. Full variable domain (rest looked up from reference TRBV15 and TRBJ2-5): DAMVIQNPRYQVTQFGKPVTLSCSQTLNHNVMYWYQQKSSQAPKLLFHYYDKDFNNEADTPDNFQSRRPNTSFCFLDIRSPGLGDTAMYLCATSGQGQETQYFGPGTRLLVL.

The chain joins TRBV2 to TRBJ2-5, with D possibly TRBD1 on 6 matching bases. Germline V gene sequence: CDR1 SNHLY, CDR2 FYNNEI. The CDR3 loop spans 11 amino acids. V was cut by 7 bases and J by 5 bases, with 8 bases left in between. This CDR3 is CASNREETQYF. CDR3 nucleotide sequence: TGTGCCAGCAACAGGGAGGAGACCCAGTACTTC.

In its sample, this clonotype was seen a few times. The chain links TRBV5-1 to TRBJ2-5; D perhaps matches TRBD2 (5 bases). The germline V and J ends were trimmed by 1 base and 1 base, with 17 bases remaining between them. CDR1 and CDR2 from the germline V gene are SGHRS and YFSETQ. The CDR3 length is 17 residues. CDR3 sequence (DNA): TGCGCCAGCAGCTTGTTGGTGGGAGCGACCATCCAAGAGACCCAGTACTTC. Protein sequence: CASSLLVGATIQETQYF.

This clonotype was detected only a few times. The chain couples TRBV20-1 to TRBJ2-2; D is undetermined. Between the trimmed V and J ends, which lost 0 bases and 1 base, there was a span of 9 bases. The germline V gene encodes CDR1 DFQATT and CDR2 SNEGSKA (reference sequence). CDR3 length: 15 residues. CDR3 nucleotides: TGCAGTGCTAGAGATGTCCTGCGGAACACCGGGGAGCTGTTTTTT. Translation gives CSARDVLRNTGELFF.

This clonotype was seen a handful of times. The gene calls are TRBV6-5 and TRBJ2-5; TRBD1 aligns across 7 bases. This CDR3 region has 15 residues. The germline V gene has CDR1 MNHEY and CDR2 SVGAGI. Trimming at V came to 6 bases and at J to 5 bases, leaving 12 bases not matched to a gene. CDR3 in DNA: TGTGCCAGCAGCCGGGTCCGACAGGGCGGTGAGACCCAGTACTTC. Translating gives CASSRVRQGGETQYF.

This clonotype was seen a few times. This sequence joins TRBV10-3 and TRBJ1-2; no firm D call. The V end lost 5 bases, the J end lost 5 bases, and 15 bases lay between the germline ends. Germline-derived CDR1 and CDR2 are ENHRY and SYGVKD. The CDR3 sequence is 14 residues long. The CDR3 here is CAISKEIDTYGYTF. The DNA of the CDR3 is TGTGCCATCAGTAAAGAGATAGACACTTATGGCTACACCTTC.

The V and J genes are TRBV4-1 and TRBJ1-1; no clear D gene. The ends were cut back, 4 bases at V and 7 bases at J, with 10 bases in the middle. Germline V CDR1 and CDR2: MGHRA, YSYEKL. The CDR3 covers 12 residues. CDR3 coding DNA: TGCGCCAGCAGCCCCTATTCGGGTGAAGCTTTCTTT. Translated, it gives CASSPYSGEAFF.

This chain links TRBV27 with TRBJ1-1, with 12 bases that match TRBD1. CDR1 is MNHEY and CDR2 is SMNVEV in the germline V gene (reference sequence). Trimming took 8 bases from V and 11 from J; bases not matched to a gene: 12. The CDR3 is 14 amino acids. The CDR3 DNA is TGTGCCAGCCGGTGGGGGGGGACAGGGGGCCGGGCTTTCTTT. Amino acids: CASRWGGTGGRAFF.

This clonotype showed up just a few times. This CDR3 is CASSPNWPDEQYF. DNA of the CDR3: TGTGCCAGCTCACCGAACTGGCCGGACGAGCAGTACTTC. V is TRBV18 and J is TRBJ2-7; no firm D call. V lost 3 bases and J lost 5, with 11 bases in between. CDR3 length equals 13 residues. The germline V gene encodes CDR1 KGHSH and CDR2 LQKENI.

This clonotype was detected many times. The chain recombines TRBV4-2 with TRBJ2-1; 9 bases agree with TRBD2. V lost 0 bases to trimming and J lost 7 bases; unmatched junction nucleotides: 4. CDR3 size: 15 residues. Per germline, CDR1 LGHNA and CDR2 YNFKEQ. Here the CDR3 reads CASSQDPSGANEQFF. In DNA, the CDR3 is TGTGCCAGCAGCCAAGATCCTAGCGGGGCAAATGAGCAGTTCTTC.

A few counts support this clonotype. The V gene is TRBV4-3, the J gene TRBJ2-6, with TRBD1 matching 8 bases. The trim removed 4 bases at V and 5 bases at J, leaving 7 bases unmatched. Germline V lookup: CDR1 LGHNA, CDR2 YSLEER. The CDR3 is 16 amino acids. DNA for the CDR3: TGCGCCAGCAGCCTCACCGGGACAGGAAGGGCCAACGTCCTGACTTTC. Encoded protein: CASSLTGTGRANVLTF.

The V gene is TRBV18, the J gene TRBJ1-1; D not resolved. The CDR3 loop spans 15 amino acids. Germline CDR1 is KGHSH and CDR2 is LQKENI. The V gene lost 2 bases and the J gene lost 1 base, with 11 bases spanning the gap. The CDR3 nucleotides are TGTGCCAGCTCACCAAGCCGGGCGCCGAACACTGAAGCTTTCTTT. This translates into CASSPSRAPNTEAFF. The variable domain in full, completed from reference TRBV18 and TRBJ1-1, reads NAGVMQNPRHLVRRRGQEARLRCSPMKGHSHVYWYRQLPEEGLKFMVYLQKENIIDESGMPKERFSAEFPKEGPSILRIQQVVRGDSAAYFCASSPSRAPNTEAFFGQGTRLTVV.

In this sample, this clonotype turned up a few times. J is TRBJ2-2 and V is TRBV29-1, with D perhaps matching TRBD1 (6 bases). V was shortened by 5 bases and J by 7 bases, with 23 bases between the two germline ends. The CDR3 spans 16 residues. Germline CDR1 and CDR2: SQVTM and ANQGSEA. The DNA of the CDR3 is TGCAGCGTTCGAGGAGGATGGCAGGGGTCGATCGGGGAGCTGTTTTTT. Protein sequence: CSVRGGWQGSIGELFF.

The sample holds a few counts of this clonotype. V gene TRBV2 combines with J gene TRBJ2-5, with TRBD1 matching over 9 bases. Germline trimming cut 6 bases from V and 5 bases from J; bases unmatched to any gene: 7. Germline V gives CDR1 SNHLY, CDR2 FYNNEI. This CDR3 comprises 14 residues. CDR3 nucleotides: TGTGCCAGCAGCGGCACAGGGGGCAAGGAGACCCAGTACTTC. It translates to CASSGTGGKETQYF.

In its sample, this clonotype was seen once. The gene calls are TRBV27 and TRBJ2-7; D uncertain. Germline V gene data show CDR1 as MNHEY and CDR2 as SMNVEV (reference sequence). This CDR3 comprises 14 residues. Trimming took 4 bases from V and 3 from J, leaving 13 bases between them. This CDR3 reads CASSSSRNSYEQYF. In nucleotides, the CDR3 is TGTGCCAGCAGTTCCTCCCGGAATAGCTACGAGCAGTACTTC.